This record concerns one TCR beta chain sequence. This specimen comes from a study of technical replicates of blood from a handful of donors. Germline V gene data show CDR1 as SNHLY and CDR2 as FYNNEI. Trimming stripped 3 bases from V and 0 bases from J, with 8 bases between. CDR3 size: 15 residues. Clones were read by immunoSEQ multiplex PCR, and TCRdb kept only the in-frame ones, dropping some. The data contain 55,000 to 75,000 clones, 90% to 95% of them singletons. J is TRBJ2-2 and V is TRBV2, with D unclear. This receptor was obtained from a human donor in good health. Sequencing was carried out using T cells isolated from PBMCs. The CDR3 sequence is CASSEGRPNTGELFF. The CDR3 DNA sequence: TGTGCCAGCAGTGAGGGCAGACCGAACACCGGGGAGCTGTTTTTT. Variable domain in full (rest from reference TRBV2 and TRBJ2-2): EPEVTQTPSHQVTQMGQEVILRCVPISNHLYFYWYRQILGQKVEFLVSFYNNEISEKSEIFDDQFSVERPDGSNFTLKIRSTKLEDSAMYFCASSEGRPNTGELFFGEGSRLTVL.